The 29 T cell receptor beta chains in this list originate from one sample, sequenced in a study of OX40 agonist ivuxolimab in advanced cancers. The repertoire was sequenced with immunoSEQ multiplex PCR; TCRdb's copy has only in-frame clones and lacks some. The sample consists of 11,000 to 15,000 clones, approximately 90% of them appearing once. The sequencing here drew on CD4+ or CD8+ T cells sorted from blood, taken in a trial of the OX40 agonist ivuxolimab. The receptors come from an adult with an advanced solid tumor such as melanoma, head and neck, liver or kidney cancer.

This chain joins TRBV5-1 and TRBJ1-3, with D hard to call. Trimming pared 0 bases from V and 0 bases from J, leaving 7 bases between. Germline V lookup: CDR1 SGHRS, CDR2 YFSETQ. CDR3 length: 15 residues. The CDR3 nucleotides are TGCGCCAGCAGCTTGGACCAGTACTCTGGAAACACCATATATTTT. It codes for CASSLDQYSGNTIYF.

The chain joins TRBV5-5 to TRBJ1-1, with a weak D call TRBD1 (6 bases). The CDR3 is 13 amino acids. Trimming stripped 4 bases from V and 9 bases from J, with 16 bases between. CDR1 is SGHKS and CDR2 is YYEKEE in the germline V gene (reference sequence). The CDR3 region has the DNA TGTGCCAGCAGCGCCCACGGGACACCTAAAGCTTTCTTT. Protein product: CASSAHGTPKAFF. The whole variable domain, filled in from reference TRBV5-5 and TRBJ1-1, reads DAGVTQSPTHLIKTRGQQVTLRCSPISGHKSVSWYQQVLGQGPQFIFQYYEKEERGRGNFPDRFSARQFPNYSSELNVNALLLGDSALYLCASSAHGTPKAFFGQGTRLTVV.

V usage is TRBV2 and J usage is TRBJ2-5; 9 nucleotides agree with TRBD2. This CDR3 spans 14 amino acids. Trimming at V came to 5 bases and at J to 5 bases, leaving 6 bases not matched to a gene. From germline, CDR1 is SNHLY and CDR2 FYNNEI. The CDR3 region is CASSWAGGRETQYF. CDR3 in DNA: TGTGCCAGCAGTTGGGCGGGGGGGCGCGAGACCCAGTACTTC.

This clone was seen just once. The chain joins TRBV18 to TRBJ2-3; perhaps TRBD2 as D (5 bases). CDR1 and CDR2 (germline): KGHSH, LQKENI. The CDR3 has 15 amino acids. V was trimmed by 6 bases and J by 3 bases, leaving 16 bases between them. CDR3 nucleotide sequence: TGTGCCAGCTCTCCGAGCGGACTGAGGACAGATACGCAGTATTTT. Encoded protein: CASSPSGLRTDTQYF.

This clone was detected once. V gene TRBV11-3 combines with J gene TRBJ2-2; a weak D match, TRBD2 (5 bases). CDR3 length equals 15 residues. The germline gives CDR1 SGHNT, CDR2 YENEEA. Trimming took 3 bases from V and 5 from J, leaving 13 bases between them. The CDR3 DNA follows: TGTGCCAGCAGCTTTGGCGGGCTAGCAACCGGGGAGCTGTTTTTT. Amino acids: CASSFGGLATGELFF.

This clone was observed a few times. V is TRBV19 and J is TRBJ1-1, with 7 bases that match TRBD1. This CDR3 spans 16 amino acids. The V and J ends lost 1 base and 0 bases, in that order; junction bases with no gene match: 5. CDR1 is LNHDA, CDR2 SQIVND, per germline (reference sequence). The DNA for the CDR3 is TGTGCCAGTAGTATAGGGGGACAGACGATGAACACTGAAGCTTTCTTT. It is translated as CASSIGGQTMNTEAFF. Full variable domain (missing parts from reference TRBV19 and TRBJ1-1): DGGITQSPKYLFRKEGQNVTLSCEQNLNHDAMYWYRQDPGQGLRLIYYSQIVNDFQKGDIAEGYSVSREKKESFPLTVTSAQKNPTAFYLCASSIGGQTMNTEAFFGQGTRLTVV.

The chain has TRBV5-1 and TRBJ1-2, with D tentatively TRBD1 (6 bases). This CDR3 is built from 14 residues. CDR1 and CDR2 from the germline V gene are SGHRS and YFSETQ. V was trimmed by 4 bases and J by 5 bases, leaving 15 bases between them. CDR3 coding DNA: TGCGCCAGCAGCCTCACTGAGGGGGGATATGGCTACACCTTC. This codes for CASSLTEGGYGYTF. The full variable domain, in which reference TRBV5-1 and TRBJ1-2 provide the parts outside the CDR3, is KAGVTQTPRYLIKTRGQQVTLSCSPISGHRSVSWYQQTPGQGLQFLFEYFSETQRNKGNFPGRFSGRQFSNSRSEMNVSTLELGDSALYLCASSLTEGGYGYTFGSGTRLTVV.

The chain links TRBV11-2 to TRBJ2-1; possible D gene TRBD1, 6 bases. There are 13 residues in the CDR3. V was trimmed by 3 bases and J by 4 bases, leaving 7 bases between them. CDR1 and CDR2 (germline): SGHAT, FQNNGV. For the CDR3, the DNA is TGTGCCAGCAGCTTTGGACAGTACAATGAGCAGTTCTTC. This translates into CASSFGQYNEQFF.

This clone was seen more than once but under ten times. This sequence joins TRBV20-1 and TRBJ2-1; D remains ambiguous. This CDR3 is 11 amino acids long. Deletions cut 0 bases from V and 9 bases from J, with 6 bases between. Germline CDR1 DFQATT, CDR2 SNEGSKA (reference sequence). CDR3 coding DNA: TGCAGTGCTAGAGATTTCAGTGAGCAGTTCTTC. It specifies CSARDFSEQFF.

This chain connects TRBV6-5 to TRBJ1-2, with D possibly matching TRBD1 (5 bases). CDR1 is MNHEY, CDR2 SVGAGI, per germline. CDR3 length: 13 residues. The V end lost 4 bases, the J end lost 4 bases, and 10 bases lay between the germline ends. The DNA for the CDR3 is TGTGCCAGCAGTTCAGCGGGGCCCTATGGCTACACCTTC. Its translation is CASSSAGPYGYTF.

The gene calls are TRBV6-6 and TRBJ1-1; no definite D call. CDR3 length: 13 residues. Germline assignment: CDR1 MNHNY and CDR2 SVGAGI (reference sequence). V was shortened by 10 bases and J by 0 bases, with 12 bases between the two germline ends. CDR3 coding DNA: TGTGCCACCGAAAGGAAGATGAACACTGAAGCTTTCTTT. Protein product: CATERKMNTEAFF.

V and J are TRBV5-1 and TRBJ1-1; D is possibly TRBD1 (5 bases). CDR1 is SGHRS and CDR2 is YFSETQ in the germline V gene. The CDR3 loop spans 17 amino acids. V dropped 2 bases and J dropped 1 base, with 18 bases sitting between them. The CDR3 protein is CASSLIPPSGGNTEAFF. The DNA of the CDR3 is TGCGCCAGCAGCTTAATACCCCCCTCGGGGGGGAACACTGAAGCTTTCTTT.

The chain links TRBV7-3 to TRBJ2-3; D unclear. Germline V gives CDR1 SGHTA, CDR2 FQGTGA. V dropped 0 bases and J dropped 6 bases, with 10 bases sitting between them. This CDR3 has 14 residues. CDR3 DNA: TGTGCCAGCAGCTTAACGGGATCCCGCGATACGCAGTATTTT. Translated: CASSLTGSRDTQYF. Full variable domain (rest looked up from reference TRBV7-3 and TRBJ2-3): GAGVSQTPSNKVTEKGKYVELRCDPISGHTALYWYRQSLGQGPEFLIYFQGTGAADDSGLPNDRFFAVRPEGSVSTLKIQRTERGDSAVYLCASSLTGSRDTQYFGPGTRLTVL.

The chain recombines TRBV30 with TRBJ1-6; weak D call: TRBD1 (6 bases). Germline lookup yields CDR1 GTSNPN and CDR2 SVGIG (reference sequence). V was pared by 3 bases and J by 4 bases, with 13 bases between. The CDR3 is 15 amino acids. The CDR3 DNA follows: TGTGCCTGGAGAAGGAGGCAGGGGTATAATTCACCCCTCCACTTT. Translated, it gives CAWRRRQGYNSPLHF.

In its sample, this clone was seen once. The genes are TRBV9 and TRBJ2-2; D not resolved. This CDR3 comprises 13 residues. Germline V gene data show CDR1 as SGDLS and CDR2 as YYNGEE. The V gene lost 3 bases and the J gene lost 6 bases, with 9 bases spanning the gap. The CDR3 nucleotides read TGTGCCAGCAGCGCGAGTTCGGCCGGGGAGCTGTTTTTT. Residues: CASSASSAGELFF.

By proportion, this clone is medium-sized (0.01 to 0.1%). The DNA of the CDR3 is TGTGCCACCTGGGTGGTGAACACTGAAGCTTTCTTT. It specifies CATWVVNTEAFF. The chain joins TRBV28 to TRBJ1-1; D is ambiguous. The CDR3 sequence is 12 residues long. The V and J ends lost 10 bases and 0 bases respectively, with 9 bases between them. Germline lookup yields CDR1 MDHEN and CDR2 SYDVKM. The full variable domain, completed using reference TRBV28 and TRBJ1-1, is DVKVTQSSRYLVKRTGEKVFLECVQDMDHENMFWYRQDPGLGLRLIYFSYDVKMKEKGDIPEGYSVSREKKERFSLILESASTNQTSMYLCATWVVNTEAFFGQGTRLTVV.

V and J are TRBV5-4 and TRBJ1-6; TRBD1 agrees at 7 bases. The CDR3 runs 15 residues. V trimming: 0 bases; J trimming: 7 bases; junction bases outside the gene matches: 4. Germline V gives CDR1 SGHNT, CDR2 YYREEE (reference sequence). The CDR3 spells CASSLEGASNSPLHF. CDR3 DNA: TGTGCCAGCAGCTTGGAGGGGGCAAGCAATTCACCCCTCCACTTT.

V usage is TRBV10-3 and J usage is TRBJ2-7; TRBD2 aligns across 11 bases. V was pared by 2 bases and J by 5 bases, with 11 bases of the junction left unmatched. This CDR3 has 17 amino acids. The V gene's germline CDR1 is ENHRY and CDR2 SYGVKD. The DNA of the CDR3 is TGTGCCATCAGTGAGACGGGGACTAGCGGTTGGGGGGACGAGCAGTACTTC. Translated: CAISETGTSGWGDEQYF.

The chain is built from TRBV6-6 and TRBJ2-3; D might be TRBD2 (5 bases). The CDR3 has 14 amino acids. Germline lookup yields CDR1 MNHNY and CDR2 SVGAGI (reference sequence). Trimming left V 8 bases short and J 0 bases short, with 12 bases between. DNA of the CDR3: TGTGCCAGCGTGACTACCCCTAGCACAGATACGCAGTATTTT. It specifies CASVTTPSTDTQYF.

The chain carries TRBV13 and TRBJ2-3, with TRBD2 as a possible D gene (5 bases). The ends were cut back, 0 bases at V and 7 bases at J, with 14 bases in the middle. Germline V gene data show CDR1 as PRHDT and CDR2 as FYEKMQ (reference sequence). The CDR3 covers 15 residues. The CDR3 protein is CASSLGMASLNTQYF. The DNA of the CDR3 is TGTGCCAGCAGCTTAGGTATGGCTAGCCTTAATACGCAGTATTTT.

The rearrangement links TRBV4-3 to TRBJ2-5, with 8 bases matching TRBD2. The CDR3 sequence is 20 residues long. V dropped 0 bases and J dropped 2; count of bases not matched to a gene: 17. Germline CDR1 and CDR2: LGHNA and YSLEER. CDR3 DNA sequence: TGCGCCAGCAGCCAAGAAGGGGGGACTAGGCGAGGGGCCCGACAAGAGACCCAGTACTTC. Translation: CASSQEGGTRRGARQETQYF.

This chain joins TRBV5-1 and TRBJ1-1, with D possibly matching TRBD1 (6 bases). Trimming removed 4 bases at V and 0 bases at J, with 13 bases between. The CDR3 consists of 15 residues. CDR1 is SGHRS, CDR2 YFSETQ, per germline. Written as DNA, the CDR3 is TGCGCCAGCAGCCGTGGACAGCTCATGAACACTGAAGCTTTCTTT. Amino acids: CASSRGQLMNTEAFF.

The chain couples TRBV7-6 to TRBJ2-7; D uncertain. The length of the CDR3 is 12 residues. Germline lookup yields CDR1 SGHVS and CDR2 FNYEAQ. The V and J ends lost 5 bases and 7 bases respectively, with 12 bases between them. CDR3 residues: CASSHKKREQYF. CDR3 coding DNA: TGTGCCAGCAGCCATAAGAAAAGGGAGCAGTACTTC.

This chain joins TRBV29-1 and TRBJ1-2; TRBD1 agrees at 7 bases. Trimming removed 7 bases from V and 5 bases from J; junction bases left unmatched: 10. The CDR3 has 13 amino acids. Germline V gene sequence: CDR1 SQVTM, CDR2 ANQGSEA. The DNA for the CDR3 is TGCAGCGCTAAGACAGGGACGACATATGGCTACACCTTC. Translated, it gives CSAKTGTTYGYTF. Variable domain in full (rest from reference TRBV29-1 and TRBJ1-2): SAVISQKPSRDICQRGTSLTIQCQVDSQVTMMFWYRQQPGQSLTLIATANQGSEATYESGFVIDKFPISRPNLTFSTLTVSNMSPEDSSIYLCSAKTGTTYGYTFGSGTRLTVV.

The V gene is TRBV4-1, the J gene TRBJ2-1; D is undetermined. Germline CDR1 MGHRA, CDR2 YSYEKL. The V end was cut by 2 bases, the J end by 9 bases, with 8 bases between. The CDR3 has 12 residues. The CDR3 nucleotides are TGCGCCAGCAGCCAATTAGACGGTGAGCAGTTCTTC. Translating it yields CASSQLDGEQFF.

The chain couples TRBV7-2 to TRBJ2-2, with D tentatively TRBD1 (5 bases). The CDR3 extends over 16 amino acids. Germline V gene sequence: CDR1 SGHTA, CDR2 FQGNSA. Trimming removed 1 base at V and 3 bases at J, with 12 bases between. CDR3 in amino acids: CASSLDPPGYTGELFF. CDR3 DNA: TGTGCCAGCAGCTTAGACCCCCCAGGGTACACCGGGGAGCTGTTTTTT.

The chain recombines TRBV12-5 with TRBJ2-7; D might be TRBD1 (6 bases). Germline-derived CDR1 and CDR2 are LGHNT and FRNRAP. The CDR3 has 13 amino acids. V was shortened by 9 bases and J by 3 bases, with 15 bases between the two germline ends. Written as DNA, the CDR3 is TGTGCTAGCGAGGGTCAGGGGAGCTACGAGCAGTACTTC. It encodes CASEGQGSYEQYF.

This chain's CDR3 is CAIIGQGADGYTF. The CDR3 bases are TGTGCCATCATAGGACAGGGGGCGGATGGCTACACCTTC. The chain employs TRBV10-3 and TRBJ1-2, with 11 bases that match TRBD1. Germline-derived CDR1 and CDR2 are ENHRY and SYGVKD. The V segment lost 7 bases and the J segment 6 bases; nucleotides outside the gene matches: 4. This CDR3 has 13 amino acids.

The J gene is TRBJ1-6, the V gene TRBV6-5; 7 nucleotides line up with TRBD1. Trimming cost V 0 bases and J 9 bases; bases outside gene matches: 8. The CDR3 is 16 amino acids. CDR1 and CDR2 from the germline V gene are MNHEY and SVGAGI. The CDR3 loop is CASSYSGLGTASPLHF. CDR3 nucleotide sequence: TGTGCCAGCAGTTACTCGGGGCTAGGGACAGCTTCACCCCTCCACTTT.